The rows below give T cell receptor beta chains drawn from one sample of a study of beta chain features in type 1 diabetes. The protocol was immunoSEQ multiplex PCR, while the TCRdb copy is restricted to in-frame clones and leaves out a portion. The sample carries 300,000 to 350,000 clones, 14% recorded once. The sequencing sample was made of central memory CD4+ T cells from blood. Receptor source: a man between 25 and 39 years old in good health. CDR3s include the opening cysteine and the closing phenylalanine or tryptophan. The D gene is left open where the match is weak. For some rows the clone size is stated as once, few or many, or as a class when expanded; others skip it.

j_gene,d_gene,v_gene,abundance,CDR3aa,CDR3nt
TRBJ2-7,.,TRBV6-5,.,CAIRGAYEQYF,TGTGCCATCCGGGGCGCCTACGAGCAGTACTTC
TRBJ1-1,TRBD1,TRBV7-9,.,CASSRTGETEAFF,TGTGCCAGCAGCCGGACAGGGGAAACTGAAGCTTTCTTT
TRBJ1-1,.,TRBV18,.,CASSPQGFTEAFF,TGTGCCAGCTCCCCACAGGGATTCACTGAAGCTTTCTTT
TRBJ2-1,.,TRBV7-2,.,CASSLIGYNEQFF,TGTGCCAGCAGCTTGATTGGCTACAATGAGCAGTTCTTC
TRBJ1-1,.,TRBV6-6,few,CASSYSPGSTEAFF,TGTGCCAGCAGTTACAGTCCCGGATCGACTGAAGCTTTCTTT
TRBJ2-5,TRBD1,TRBV11-3,few,CASSESKRPGQGARETQYF,TGTGCCAGCAGCGAATCTAAACGTCCGGGACAGGGGGCCCGAGAGACCCAGTACTTC
TRBJ1-3,.,TRBV9,.,CASSPLGVNTIYF,TGTGCCAGCAGCCCCCTGGGGGTAAACACCATATATTTT
TRBJ2-7,.,TRBV5-1,few,CASSLVDGMSYEQYF,TGCGCCAGCAGCTTGGTAGATGGGATGTCCTACGAGCAGTACTTC
TRBJ1-1,.,TRBV6-1,.,CASRRQSNTEAFF,TGTGCCAGCAGGAGACAGTCTAACACTGAAGCTTTCTTT
TRBJ2-5,.,TRBV11-2,.,CASSLGLGVQTQYF,TGTGCCAGCAGCTTAGGACTCGGGGTACAGACCCAGTACTTC
TRBJ1-5,.,TRBV6-1,.,CASSRKGFDQPQHF,TGTGCCAGCAGTAGGAAGGGGTTCGATCAGCCCCAGCATTTT
TRBJ1-2,.,TRBV5-4,few,CASSFPQGGGYGYTF,TGTGCCAGCAGCTTCCCACAGGGAGGGGGCTATGGCTACACCTTC
TRBJ2-3,.,TRBV7-2,few,CASSLVSSTDTQYF,TGTGCCAGCAGCTTAGTGTCGAGCACAGATACGCAGTATTTT
TRBJ1-1,.,TRBV19,.,CASSIKFRGSAFF,TGTGCCAGTAGTATTAAGTTTCGGGGATCGGCTTTCTTT
TRBJ1-1,.,TRBV6-1,.,CASSPGANTEAFF,TGTGCCAGCAGCCCGGGAGCGAACACTGAAGCTTTCTTT
TRBJ1-5,.,TRBV2,few,CASSESRGYSNQPQHF,TGTGCCAGCAGTGAAAGCAGGGGTTATAGCAATCAGCCCCAGCATTTT
TRBJ2-6,.,TRBV19,few,CASVGVGANVLTF,TGTGCCAGTGTAGGGGTTGGGGCCAACGTCCTGACTTTC
TRBJ2-2,TRBD1,TRBV2,few,CASRNRGLGTGELFF,TGTGCCAGCAGAAACAGGGGGCTGGGCACCGGGGAGCTGTTTTTT
TRBJ2-7,.,TRBV5-4,few,CASSRPDSTSYEQYF,TGTGCCAGCAGCCGCCCAGACAGTACCTCCTACGAGCAGTACTTC
TRBJ2-3,TRBD2,TRBV29-1,.,CSVEWRGGGDTQYF,TGCAGCGTTGAGTGGAGGGGCGGGGGAGATACGCAGTATTTT
TRBJ2-3,TRBD1,TRBV10-1,few,CASSPPVGQGATDTQYF,TGCGCCAGCAGTCCTCCCGTTGGACAGGGGGCCACAGATACGCAGTATTTT
TRBJ2-1,TRBD2,TRBV19,many,CASSMRLAGGPGEQFF,TGTGCCAGTAGTATGCGACTAGCGGGAGGGCCGGGTGAGCAGTTCTTC
TRBJ2-5,TRBD1,TRBV7-2,few,CASSFNRGSQETQYF,TGTGCCAGCAGCTTTAACAGGGGATCCCAAGAGACCCAGTACTTC
TRBJ1-2,.,TRBV9,few,CASSASDSYGYTF,TGTGCCAGCAGCGCCTCGGACTCCTATGGCTACACCTTC
TRBJ1-3,.,TRBV5-1,.,CASSLVQGSGNTIYF,TGCGCCAGCAGCTTAGTACAGGGCTCTGGAAACACCATATATTTT
TRBJ2-7,TRBD1,TRBV6-5,.,CASTETGSHEQYF,TGTGCCAGCACCGAGACAGGGAGCCACGAGCAGTACTTC
TRBJ2-5,TRBD1,TRBV19,.,CASSLRTGQETQYF,TGTGCCAGTAGTCTCAGGACAGGGCAAGAGACCCAGTACTTC
TRBJ2-6,TRBD1,TRBV4-1,.,CASSQEGTGVSGANVLTF,TGCGCCAGCAGCCAAGAAGGGACAGGGGTTTCTGGGGCCAACGTCCTGACTTTC
TRBJ1-1,.,TRBV27,few,CASLKGPNTEAFF,TGTGCCAGTTTAAAGGGCCCGAACACTGAAGCTTTCTTT
TRBJ2-5,.,TRBV5-5,few,CASSFLQETQYF,TGTGCCAGCAGCTTTCTGCAAGAGACCCAGTACTTC
TRBJ2-5,TRBD2,TRBV28,.,CASSTFGLAGGPVLQETQYF,TGTGCCAGCAGCACTTTTGGACTAGCGGGAGGGCCCGTACTCCAAGAGACCCAGTACTTC